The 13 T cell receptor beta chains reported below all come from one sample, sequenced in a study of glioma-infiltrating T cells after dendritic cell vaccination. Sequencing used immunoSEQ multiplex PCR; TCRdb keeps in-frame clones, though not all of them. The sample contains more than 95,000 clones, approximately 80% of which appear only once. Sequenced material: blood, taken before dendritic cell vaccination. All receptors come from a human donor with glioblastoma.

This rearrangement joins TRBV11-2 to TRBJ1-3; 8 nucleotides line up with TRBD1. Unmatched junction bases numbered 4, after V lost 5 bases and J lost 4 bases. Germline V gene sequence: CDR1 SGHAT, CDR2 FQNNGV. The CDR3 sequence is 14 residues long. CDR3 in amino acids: CASSRDRGGNTIYF. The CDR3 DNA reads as TGTGCCAGCAGCCGCGACAGGGGCGGAAACACCATATATTTT.

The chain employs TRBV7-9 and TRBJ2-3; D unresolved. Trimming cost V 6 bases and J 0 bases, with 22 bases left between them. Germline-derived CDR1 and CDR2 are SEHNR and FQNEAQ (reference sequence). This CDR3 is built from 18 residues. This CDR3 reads CASSPKPLHYTSTDTQYF. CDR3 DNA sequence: TGTGCCAGCAGTCCAAAACCGCTTCACTACACTAGCACAGATACGCAGTATTTT.

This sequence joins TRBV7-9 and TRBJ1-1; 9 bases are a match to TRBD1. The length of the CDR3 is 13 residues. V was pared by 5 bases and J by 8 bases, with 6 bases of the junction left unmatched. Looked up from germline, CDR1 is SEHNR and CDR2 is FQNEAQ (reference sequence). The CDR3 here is CASSLGQGTEAFF. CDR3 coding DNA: TGTGCCAGCAGCCTAGGACAGGGGACAGAAGCTTTCTTT. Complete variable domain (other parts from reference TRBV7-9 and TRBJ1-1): DTGVSQNPRHKITKRGQNVTFRCDPISEHNRLYWYRQTLGQGPEFLTYFQNEAQLEKSRLLSDRFSAERPKGSFSTLEIQRTEQGDSAMYLCASSLGQGTEAFFGQGTRLTVV.

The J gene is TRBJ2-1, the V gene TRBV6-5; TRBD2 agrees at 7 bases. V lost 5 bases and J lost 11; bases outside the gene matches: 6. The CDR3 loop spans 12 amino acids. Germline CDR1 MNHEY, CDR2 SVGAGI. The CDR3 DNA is TGTGCCAGCAGTGATGGACTAGTTAAGCAGTTCTTC. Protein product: CASSDGLVKQFF.

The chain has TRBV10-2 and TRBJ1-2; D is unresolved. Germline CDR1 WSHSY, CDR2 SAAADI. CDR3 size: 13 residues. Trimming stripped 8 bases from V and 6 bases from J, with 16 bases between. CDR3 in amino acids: CASRRVVNDGYTF. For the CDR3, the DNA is TGCGCCAGCCGTCGGGTTGTGAATGATGGCTACACCTTC.

DNA of the CDR3: TGTGCCAGCAGAAACGAGGGTTCAGCTTTCTTT. Protein sequence: CASRNEGSAFF. V usage is TRBV6-4 and J usage is TRBJ1-1; no definite D call. Germline CDR1 and CDR2: MRHNA and SNTAGT. Trimming shortened V by 6 bases and J by 10 bases, and 12 bases separated the two germline ends. This CDR3 is 11 amino acids long.

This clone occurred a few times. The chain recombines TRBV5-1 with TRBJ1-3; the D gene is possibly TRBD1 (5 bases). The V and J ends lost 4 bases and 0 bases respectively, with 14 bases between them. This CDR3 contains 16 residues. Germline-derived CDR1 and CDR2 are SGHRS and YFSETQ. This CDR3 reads CASSLSIDSSGNTIYF. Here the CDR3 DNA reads TGCGCCAGCAGCCTTTCCATCGACAGCTCTGGAAACACCATATATTTT. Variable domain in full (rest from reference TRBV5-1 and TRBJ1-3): KAGVTQTPRYLIKTRGQQVTLSCSPISGHRSVSWYQQTPGQGLQFLFEYFSETQRNKGNFPGRFSGRQFSNSRSEMNVSTLELGDSALYLCASSLSIDSSGNTIYFGEGSWLTVV.

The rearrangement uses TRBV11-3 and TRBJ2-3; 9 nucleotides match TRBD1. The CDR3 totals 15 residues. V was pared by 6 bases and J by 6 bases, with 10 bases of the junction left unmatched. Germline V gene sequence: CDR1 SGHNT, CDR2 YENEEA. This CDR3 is CASSSEGQGTDTQYF. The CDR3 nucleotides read TGTGCCAGCAGTTCCGAAGGACAGGGGACCGATACGCAGTATTTT.

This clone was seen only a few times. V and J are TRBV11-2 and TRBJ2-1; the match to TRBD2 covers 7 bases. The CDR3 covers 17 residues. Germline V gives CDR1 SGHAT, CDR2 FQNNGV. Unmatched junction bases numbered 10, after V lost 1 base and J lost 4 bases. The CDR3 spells CASSLVRAGSGYNEQFF. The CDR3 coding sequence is TGTGCCAGCAGCTTAGTTCGAGCGGGGTCAGGATACAATGAGCAGTTCTTC.

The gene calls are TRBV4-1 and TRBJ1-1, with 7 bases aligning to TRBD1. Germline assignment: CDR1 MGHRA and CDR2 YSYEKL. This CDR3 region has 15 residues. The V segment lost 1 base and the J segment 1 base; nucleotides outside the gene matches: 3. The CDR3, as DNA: TGCGCCAGCAGCCAAGTACAGGGGACGAACACTGAAGCTTTCTTT. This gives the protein CASSQVQGTNTEAFF.

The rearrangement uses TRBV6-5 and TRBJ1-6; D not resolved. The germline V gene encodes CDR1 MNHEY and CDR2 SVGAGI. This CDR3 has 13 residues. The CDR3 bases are TGTCAGACCGGGTCTTCGTATAATTCACCCCTCCACTTT. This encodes CQTGSSYNSPLHF.

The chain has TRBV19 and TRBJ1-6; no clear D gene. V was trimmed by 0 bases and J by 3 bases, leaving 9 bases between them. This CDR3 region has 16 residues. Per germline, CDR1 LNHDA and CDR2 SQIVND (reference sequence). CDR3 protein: CASSIDLRDYNSPLHF. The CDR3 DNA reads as TGTGCCAGTAGTATAGATCTAAGAGACTATAATTCACCCCTCCACTTT.

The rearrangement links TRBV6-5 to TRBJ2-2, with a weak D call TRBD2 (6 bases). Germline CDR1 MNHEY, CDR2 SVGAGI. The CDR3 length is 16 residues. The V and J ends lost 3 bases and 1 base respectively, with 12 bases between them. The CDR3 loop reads CASSYSSGGNTGELFF. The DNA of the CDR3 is TGTGCCAGCAGTTATAGTTCCGGGGGGAACACCGGGGAGCTGTTTTTT.